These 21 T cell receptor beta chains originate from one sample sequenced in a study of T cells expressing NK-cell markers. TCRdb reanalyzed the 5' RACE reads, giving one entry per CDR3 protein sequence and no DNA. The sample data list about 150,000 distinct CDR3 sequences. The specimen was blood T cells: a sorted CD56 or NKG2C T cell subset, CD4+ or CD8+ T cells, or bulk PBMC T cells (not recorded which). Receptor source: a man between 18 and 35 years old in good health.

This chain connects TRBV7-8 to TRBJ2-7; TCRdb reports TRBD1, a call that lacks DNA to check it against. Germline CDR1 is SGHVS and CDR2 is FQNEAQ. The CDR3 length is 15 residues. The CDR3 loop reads CASSLASGQGPEQYF.

This CDR3 reads CASSPGGAGGVWNEQFF. The V and J genes are TRBV28 and TRBJ2-1; TCRdb returns TRBD2, unconfirmable since there is no DNA. This CDR3 has 17 amino acids. CDR1 and CDR2 from the germline V gene are MDHEN and SYDVKM.

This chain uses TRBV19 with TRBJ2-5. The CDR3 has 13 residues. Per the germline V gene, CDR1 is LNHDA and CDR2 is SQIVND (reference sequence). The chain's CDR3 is CASRNRYQETQYF.

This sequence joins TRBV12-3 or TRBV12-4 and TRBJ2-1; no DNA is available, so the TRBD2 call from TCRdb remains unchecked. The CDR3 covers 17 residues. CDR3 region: CASSFLHSDRSYNEQFF.

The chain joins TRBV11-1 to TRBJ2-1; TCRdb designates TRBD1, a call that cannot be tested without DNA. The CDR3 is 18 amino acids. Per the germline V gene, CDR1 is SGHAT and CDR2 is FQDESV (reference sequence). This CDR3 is CASSLEASGADFYNEQFF.

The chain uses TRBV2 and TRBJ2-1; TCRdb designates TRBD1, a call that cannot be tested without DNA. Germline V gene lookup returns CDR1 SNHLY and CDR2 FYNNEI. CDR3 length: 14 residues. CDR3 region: CASRRGDRDDEQFF.

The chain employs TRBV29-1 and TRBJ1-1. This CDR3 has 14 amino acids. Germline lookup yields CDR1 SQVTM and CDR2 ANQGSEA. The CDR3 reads CSALGTQHNTEAFF. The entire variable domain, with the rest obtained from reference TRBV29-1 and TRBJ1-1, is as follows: SAVISQKPSRDICQRGTSLTIQCQVDSQVTMMFWYRQQPGQSLTLIATANQGSEATYESGFVIDKFPISRPNLTFSTLTVSNMSPEDSSIYLCSALGTQHNTEAFFGQGTRLTVV.

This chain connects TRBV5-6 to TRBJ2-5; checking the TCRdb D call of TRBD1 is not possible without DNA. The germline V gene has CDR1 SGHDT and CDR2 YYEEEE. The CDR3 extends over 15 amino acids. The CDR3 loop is CASSLLGQEQETQYF.

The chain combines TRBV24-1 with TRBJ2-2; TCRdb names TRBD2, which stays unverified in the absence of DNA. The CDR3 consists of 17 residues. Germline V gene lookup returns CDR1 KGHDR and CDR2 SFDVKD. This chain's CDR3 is CATSDLQGGYGAGELFF.

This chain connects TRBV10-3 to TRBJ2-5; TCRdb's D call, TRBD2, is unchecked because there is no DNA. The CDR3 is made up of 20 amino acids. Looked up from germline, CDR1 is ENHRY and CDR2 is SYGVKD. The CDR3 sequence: CAISELLSPAGGSYQETQYF.

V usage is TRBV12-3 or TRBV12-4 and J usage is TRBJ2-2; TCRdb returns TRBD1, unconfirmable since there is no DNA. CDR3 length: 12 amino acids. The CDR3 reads CASSGQANELFF.

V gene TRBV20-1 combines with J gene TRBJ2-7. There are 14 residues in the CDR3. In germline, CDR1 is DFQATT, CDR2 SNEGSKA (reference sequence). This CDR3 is CSARDRSMAYEQYF.

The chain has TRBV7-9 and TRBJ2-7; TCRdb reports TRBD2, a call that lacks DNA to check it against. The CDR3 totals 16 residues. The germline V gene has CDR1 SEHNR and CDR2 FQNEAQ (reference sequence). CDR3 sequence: CASSSNQLEPYYEQYF.

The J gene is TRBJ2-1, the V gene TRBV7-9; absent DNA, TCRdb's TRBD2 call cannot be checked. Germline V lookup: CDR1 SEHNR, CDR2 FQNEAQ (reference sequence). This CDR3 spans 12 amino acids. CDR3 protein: CASSSDLRAPFF.

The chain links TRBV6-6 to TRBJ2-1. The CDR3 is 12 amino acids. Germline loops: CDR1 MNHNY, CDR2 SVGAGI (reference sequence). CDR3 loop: CASTKSYNEQFF.

The CDR3 region is CASSFSSDNQETQYF. V usage is TRBV28 and J usage is TRBJ2-5. The CDR3 runs 15 residues. CDR1 is MDHEN, CDR2 SYDVKM, per germline.

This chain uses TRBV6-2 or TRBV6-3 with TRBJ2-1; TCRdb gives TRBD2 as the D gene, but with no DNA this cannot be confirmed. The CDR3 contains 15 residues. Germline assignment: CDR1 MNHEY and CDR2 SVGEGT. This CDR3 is CASSRTLAGAVEQFF.

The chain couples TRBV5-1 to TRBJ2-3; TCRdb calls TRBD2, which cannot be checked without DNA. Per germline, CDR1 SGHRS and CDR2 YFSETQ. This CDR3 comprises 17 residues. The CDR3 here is CASSLAWVGQLTDTQYF.

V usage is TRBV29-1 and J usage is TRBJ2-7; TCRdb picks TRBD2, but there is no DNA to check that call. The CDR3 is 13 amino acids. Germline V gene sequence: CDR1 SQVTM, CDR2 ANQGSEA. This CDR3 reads CSVGTGEVYEQYF.

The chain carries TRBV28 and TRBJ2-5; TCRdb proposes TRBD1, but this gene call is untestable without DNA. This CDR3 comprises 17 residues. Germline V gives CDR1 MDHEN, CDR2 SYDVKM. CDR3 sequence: CASSSRIRPSTQETQYF.

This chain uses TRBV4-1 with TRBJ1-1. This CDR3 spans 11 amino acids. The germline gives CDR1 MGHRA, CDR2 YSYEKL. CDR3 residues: CASSTGHEAFF.